This T cell receptor delta chain was obtained from a study of gamma-delta T cells after stem cell transplantation. J lost 7 bases, V lost 3 bases, and 14 bases had no gene match. Germline V CDR1 and CDR2: GEAIGNYY, EKD. The CDR3 runs to 16 residues. This clone showed up just a few times. The TCRdb protein, from a much larger clone, departs from this DNA's translation at residue 5, likely by read error; the protein shown derives from the DNA. TCRdb used CATT to re-call clones from the RT-PCR reads. The data contain 1,500 or so delta-chain clones, less than 2% of them singletons. The chain joins TRDV2 to TRDJ1; 9 bases line up with TRDD3. The receptor was isolated from a human donor. It is not recorded whose cells these are; they may come from a transplant donor. The sample consisted of gamma-delta T cells. This CDR3 is CACDARTGGPQGKLIF. The CDR3 nucleotides read TGTGCCTGTGACGCCCGTACTGGGGGACCCCAGGGTAAACTCATCTTT.